This record covers a single TCR beta chain. Its matching antigen is unknown. This specimen comes from a study of T cell responses to AZD1222 COVID-19 vaccine. Broader study findings: The donors showed a predominance of white British ancestry and of females, with possible underestimation of clonal diversity. Repertoires in all cases were sampled only once the peak T cell response had passed.

Second-dose timings of about 4 or about 12 weeks were pooled. The V end lost 1 base, the J end lost 10 bases, and 21 bases lay between the germline ends. Germline CDR1 and CDR2: SGHVS and FQNEAQ. The CDR3 loop spans 16 amino acids. The protocol was immunoSEQ multiplex PCR, while the TCRdb copy is restricted to in-frame clones and leaves out a portion. The sample includes about 72,000 clones, 70% to 90% of them seen just once. The sample here was peripheral blood, taken 28 days after the second AZD1222 dose. The origin of this receptor is an adult who received the AZD1222 COVID-19 vaccine. The V gene is TRBV7-8, the J gene TRBJ2-3; no clear D. The CDR3 spells CASSLEQPLNSGAQYF. The CDR3, as DNA: TGTGCCAGCAGCTTAGAGCAGCCGCTTAACTCGGGTGCGCAGTATTTT. The complete variable domain, with remaining parts taken from reference TRBV7-8 and TRBJ2-3, reads GAGVSQSPRYKVAKRGQDVALRCDPISGHVSLFWYQQALGQGPEFLTYFQNEAQLDKSGLPSDRFFAERPEGSVSTLKIQRTQQEDSAVYLCASSLEQPLNSGAQYFGPGTRLTVL.